This T cell receptor beta chain was identified in a study of shared clonotypes between healthy human individuals (dated by TCRdb to 2018 to 2021). Background on the whole study: The cohort included a few men and a couple of women between 18 and 49 years of age. Different laboratories and diverse techniques were used to prepare libraries and sequence TCR repertoires, to increase sequencing depth and limit assay-specific biases. To estimate repertoire size and how much clonotype sharing occurs between individuals, the study deeply sequenced the blood TCR repertoires of five or six healthy adults. Per donor, leukapheresis produced somewhere between about 0.85 and 8.9 billion PBMCs. For each donor, CD4 naive and CD4 memory were each run on three plates, CD8 naive on two plates, and CD8 memory on one plate. Overall study results and their limits: Across a few donors, 4.5% to 6.5% of naive CD4, roughly 3.5% of naive CD8, under 2.5% of memory CD4, and about 0.4% of memory CD8 clonotypes were shared. Clonotypes shared by all four sorted-subset donors showed higher generation probabilities than non-shared clonotypes. Because the study included a small number of donors, the genetic and exposure-history diversity represented was limited. Incomplete sequencing was indicated by rarefaction of sorted-subset datasets, despite the large sequencing depth. Based on pairwise subsampling, the degree of clonotype sharing among donors was expected to be affected by sequencing depth. Only blood was sampled, and tissue TCR repertoires likely differ from those in blood. Estimated clonotype richness was generally larger for naive than for memory subsets.

TCR CDR3 regions were amplified from genomic DNA by multiplex PCR using the deep immunoSEQ assay. Genomic DNA extracted from each cell subset was distributed evenly over all wells of several immunoSEQ 96-well plates, and each plate served as one replicate. For sorted subsets, around 0.2 ug of genomic DNA, equivalent to 30,000 or so T cell genomes, went into each replicate PCR. Purified libraries were quantified with a Qubit 3.0 fluorometer, sized on a Bioanalyzer 2100, and re-quantified with the KAPA Library Quantification kit. Every immunoSEQ 96-well plate was sequenced on a dedicated single-read 150-cycle Illumina NextSeq 550 flow cell. Processing in the source paper ran as follows. Because the immunoSEQ output included only junctional sequences and no quality scores, the filtering could not be the same as the filtering used for full-length reads. Sequences were annotated with PyIR, a Python wrapper for IgBLAST v1.9, using IMGT germline references to assign V/J genes and CDR3. Reads with weak V/J assignments (E-value above 1e-6), missing CDR3, stop codons, out-of-frame junctions, or ambiguous translated residues were removed. V3J clonotypes were defined as sequences sharing an identical inferred V gene, J gene, and CDR3 amino acid sequence. Percentage overlap between repertoires was calculated by dividing the number of shared unique clonotypes by the size of the smaller repertoire. Three approaches were used to assess repertoire richness: RTK rarefaction, the Chao1 estimator, and Recon v2.1 estimates of unobserved clonotypes. Generation probabilities were computed with OLGA for all TCRbeta clonotypes obtained by the gDNA method from four donors. TCRdb limited this immuneACCESS table to in-frame rearrangements with V and J called. A share of clones is missing; checked studies link under half to unresolved V genes, and the rest is unexplained. That table is the source of V, J and clone size, and D and trimming were worked out from the DNA. The sample table holds about 380,000 clones, of which about 96% were seen once. The ten largest clones take up about 0.32% of the sample.

Comment on this clone: Its cognate antigen has yet to be identified. Base qualities are not at hand, and no much larger clone is one base apart. Other DNA sequences in this specimen translate into the identical CDR3.

The donors were healthy, HIV-negative adults who had no recently reported acute infections or vaccinations. Only Caucasian adults living in Nashville, Tennessee, USA were represented among the donors. The CD8 memory samples were a combination of magnetically selected CD45RO+ cells and CCR7-negative CD45RA+ effector memory (TemRA) cells. Blood was obtained by leukapheresis, after which PBMCs were separated by Ficoll-Histopaque density gradient centrifugation and cryopreserved in liquid nitrogen vapor phase. Analytical flow cytometry was used to check the purity and quantity of every magnetically sorted T cell population. Each sorted fraction had its genomic DNA isolated and then quantified by UV absorbance on a Nanodrop 2000c. The sample taken for sequencing was memory CD8+ T cells sorted from blood. Per the publication, the cell subset or site label means: CD45RO+ cells pooled with CCR7-negative TemRA cells. The TCR was taken from a man aged 25-45 years in good health.

The sequence in DNA is TGCGCCAGCAGCCAAGGAGGAGGGACTTACGAGCAGTACTTC. It encodes CASSQGGGTYEQYF. The V and J segments used are TRBV4-1 and TRBJ2-7; the D gene is perhaps TRBD2, from 6 matching bases. The CDR3 runs 14 residues from the cysteine to the phenylalanine. The CDR3 DNA has 42 bases and is translated from base 1. V is pared back by 1 base and J by 4 bases, with 11 bases lying between the germline termini. The germline V gene yields MGHRA for CDR1 and YSYEKL for CDR2.